The 2 T cell receptor beta chains below come from one sample, sequenced in a study of T cell repertoires in cytomegalovirus infection. No cognate antigen is known for these TCRs. A single record per CDR3 protein comes from TCRdb applying MiXCR to the reads. The sample holds about 920,000 distinct CDR3 sequences; around 30% are singletons and the top ten take 11% to 15%. The sequenced sample was cultured CD8+ T cells from PBMCs, obtained from culture after CMV antigen stimulation. The receptors shown here come from a human donor in good health (CMV status not recorded). Some clones in this sample may be carry-over from other donors' samples.

The chain joins TRBV6-2 or TRBV6-3 to TRBJ2-7, with TRBD1 matching 9 bases. J gave up 5 bases and V 6 bases, and 8 bases lay outside the gene matches. Germline-derived CDR1 and CDR2 are MNHEY and SVGEGT. The CDR3 is 14 residues long. The CDR3: CASSSGTGFHEQYV. For the CDR3, the DNA is TGTGCCAGCAGCTCCGGGACAGGGTTTCACGAGCAGTACGTC.

The chain links TRBV4-3 to TRBJ1-3; perhaps TRBD1 as D (5 bases). The V gene's germline CDR1 is LGHNA and CDR2 YSLEER. Between the trimmed V and J ends, which lost 0 bases and 0 bases, there was a span of 9 bases. This CDR3 region has 16 residues. CDR3 protein: CASSQDHGGSGNTIYF. Written as DNA, the CDR3 is TGCGCCAGCAGCCAAGATCACGGGGGCTCTGGAAACACCATATATTTT.